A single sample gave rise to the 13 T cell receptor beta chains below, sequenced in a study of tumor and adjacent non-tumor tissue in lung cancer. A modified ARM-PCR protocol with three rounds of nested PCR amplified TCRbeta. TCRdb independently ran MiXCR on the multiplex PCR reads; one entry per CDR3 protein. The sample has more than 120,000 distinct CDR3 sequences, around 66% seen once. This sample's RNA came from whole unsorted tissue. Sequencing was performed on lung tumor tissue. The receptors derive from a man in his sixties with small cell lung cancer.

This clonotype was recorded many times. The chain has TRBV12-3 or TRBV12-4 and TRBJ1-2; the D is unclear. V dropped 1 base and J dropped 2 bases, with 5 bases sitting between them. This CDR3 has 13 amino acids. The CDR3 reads CASSLETNYGYTF. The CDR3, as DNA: TGTGCCAGCAGTTTAGAAACGAACTATGGCTACACCTTC.

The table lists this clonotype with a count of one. In DNA, the CDR3 is TGTGCCAGCACAGCGGGAGTCTTCGATACCCAGTACTTC. This encodes CASTAGVFDTQYF. This chain uses TRBV6-1 with TRBJ2-5, with 8 nucleotides matching TRBD2. V lost 7 bases to trimming and J lost 8 bases; unmatched junction nucleotides: 9. Germline loops: CDR1 MNHNS, CDR2 SASEGT. This CDR3 is 13 amino acids long.

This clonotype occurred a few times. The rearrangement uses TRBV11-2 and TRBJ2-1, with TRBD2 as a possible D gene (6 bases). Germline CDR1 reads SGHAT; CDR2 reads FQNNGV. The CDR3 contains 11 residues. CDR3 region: CASGLDWDQFF. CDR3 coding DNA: TGTGCTAGCGGCTTAGATTGGGATCAGTTCTTC.

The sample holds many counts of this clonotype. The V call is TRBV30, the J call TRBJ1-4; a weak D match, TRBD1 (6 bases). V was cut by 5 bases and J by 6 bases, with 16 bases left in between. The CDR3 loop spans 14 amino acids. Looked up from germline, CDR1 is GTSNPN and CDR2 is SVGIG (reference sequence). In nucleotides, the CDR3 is TGTGCCTGGCAAGCACAGGGTGGGGATGAAAAACTGTTTTTT. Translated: CAWQAQGGDEKLFF.

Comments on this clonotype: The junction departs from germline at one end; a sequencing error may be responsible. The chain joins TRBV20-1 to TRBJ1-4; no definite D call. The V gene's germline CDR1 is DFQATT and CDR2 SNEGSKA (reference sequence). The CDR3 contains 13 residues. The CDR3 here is CSARERVNEKLFF. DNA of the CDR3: TGCAGCGCTAGAGAACGGGTTAATGAAAAACTGTTTTTT.

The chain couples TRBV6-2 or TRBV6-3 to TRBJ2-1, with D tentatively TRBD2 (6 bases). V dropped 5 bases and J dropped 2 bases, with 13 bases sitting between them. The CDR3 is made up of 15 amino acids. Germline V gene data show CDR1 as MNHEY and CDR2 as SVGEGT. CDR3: CASSNSGEAYNEQFF. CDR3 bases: TGTGCCAGCAGTAACAGTGGGGAGGCCTACAATGAGCAGTTCTTC.

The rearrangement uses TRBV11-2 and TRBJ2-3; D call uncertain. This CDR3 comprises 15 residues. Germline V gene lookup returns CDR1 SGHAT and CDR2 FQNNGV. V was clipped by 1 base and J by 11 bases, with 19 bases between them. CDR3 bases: TGTGCCAGCAGCTTAGGTATTAGCAGATCAAATATGCAGTATTTT. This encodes CASSLGISRSNMQYF.

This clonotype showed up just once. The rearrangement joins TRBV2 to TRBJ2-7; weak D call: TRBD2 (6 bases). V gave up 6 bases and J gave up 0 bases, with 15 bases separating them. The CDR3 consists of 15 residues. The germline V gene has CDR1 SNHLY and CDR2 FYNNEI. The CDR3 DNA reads TGTGCCAGCAGGGTTAACTTGGGGGGCTCCTACGAGCAGTACTTC. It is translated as CASRVNLGGSYEQYF.

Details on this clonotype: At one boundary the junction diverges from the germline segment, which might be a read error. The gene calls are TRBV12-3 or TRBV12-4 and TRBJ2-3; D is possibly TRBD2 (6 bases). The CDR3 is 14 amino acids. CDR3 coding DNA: TGTGCCAGCAGAATTAGCGGCAGCACGGATACGCAGTATTTT. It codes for CASRISGSTDTQYF.

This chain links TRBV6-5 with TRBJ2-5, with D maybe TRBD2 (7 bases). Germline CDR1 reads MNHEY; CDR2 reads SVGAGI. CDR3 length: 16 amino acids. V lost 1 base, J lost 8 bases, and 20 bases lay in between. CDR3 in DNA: TGTGCCAGCAGTTACTTGGGGGGGGCGCCCCGAGAAACCCAGTACTTC. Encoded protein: CASSYLGGAPRETQYF.

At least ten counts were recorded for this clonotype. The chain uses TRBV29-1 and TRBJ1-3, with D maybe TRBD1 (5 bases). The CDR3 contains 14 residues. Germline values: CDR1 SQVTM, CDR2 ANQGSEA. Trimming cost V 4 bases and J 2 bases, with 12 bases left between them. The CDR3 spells CSVAGLSTGNTIYF. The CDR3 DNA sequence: TGCAGCGTTGCGGGACTTTCCACTGGAAACACCATATATTTT.

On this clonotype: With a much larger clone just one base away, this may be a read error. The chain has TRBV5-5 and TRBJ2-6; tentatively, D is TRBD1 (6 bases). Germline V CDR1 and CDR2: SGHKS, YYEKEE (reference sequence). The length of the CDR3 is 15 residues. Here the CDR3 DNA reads TGTGCCAGCAGTTACGCAGGGGCCGGGGCCAACGTCCTGATTTTC. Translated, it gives CASSYAGAGANVLIF.

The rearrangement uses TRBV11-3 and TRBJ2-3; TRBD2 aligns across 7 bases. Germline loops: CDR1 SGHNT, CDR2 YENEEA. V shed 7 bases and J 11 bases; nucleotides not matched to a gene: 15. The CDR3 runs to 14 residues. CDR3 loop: CASNTRTSSGMQYF. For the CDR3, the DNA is TGTGCCAGCAACACCCGGACTAGTTCGGGTATGCAGTATTTT.